Listed below are T cell receptor beta chains from one sample, sequenced in a study of beta chain features in type 1 diabetes. Sequencing used immunoSEQ multiplex PCR; TCRdb keeps in-frame clones, though not all of them. The data hold roughly 140,000 clones, with 11% observed a single time. Sequencing was performed on central memory CD4+ T cells from blood. These receptor sequences come from a young man in good health. The CDR3 runs from the conserved cysteine through the conserved F or W. Fields, in order: CDR3 DNA, CDR3 protein, J gene, V gene, D gene, clone size. A D gene is named only where the DNA matches it firmly. Clone size is shown for a subset of rows, as once, few, many or a class of expanded clone.

DNA: TGTGCCAGCAGCCAAGCGGGGGCAGGAGCCCAGTACTTC
CDR3: CASSQAGAGAQYF
J: TRBJ2-5
V: TRBV14
D: NA
size: NA

DNA: TGTGCCAGCTCACCAAAAGGGGGGATATTCGAGCAGTACTTC
CDR3: CASSPKGGIFEQYF
J: TRBJ2-7
V: TRBV18
D: NA
size: few

DNA: TGTGCCAGCAGCTCCTCCGGGTTCGCTGGGGATACCCAGTACTTC
CDR3: CASSSSGFAGDTQYF
J: TRBJ2-5
V: TRBV7-2
D: NA
size: NA

DNA: TGTGCCAGCAGCCTCGGCCGACAGGGAGACACTGAAGCTTTCTTT
CDR3: CASSLGRQGDTEAFF
J: TRBJ1-1
V: TRBV11-2
D: TRBD1
size: NA

DNA: TGTGCCAGCTCAGCAACAATGGACGTAGCCAACTATGGCTACACCTTC
CDR3: CASSATMDVANYGYTF
J: TRBJ1-2
V: TRBV18
D: NA
size: NA

DNA: TGCGCCAGCGCAGGGGTGGGGACTGGGGCCAACGTCCTGACTTTC
CDR3: CASAGVGTGANVLTF
J: TRBJ2-6
V: TRBV4-3
D: NA
size: NA

DNA: TGCGCCAGCACTCAGACTAGCGGGAGCTACGAGCAGTACTTC
CDR3: CASTQTSGSYEQYF
J: TRBJ2-7
V: TRBV5-1
D: TRBD2
size: few

DNA: TGTGCCAGCAGCCCATTGGGTGGTCAGCCCCAGCATTTT
CDR3: CASSPLGGQPQHF
J: TRBJ1-5
V: TRBV28
D: NA
size: few

DNA: TGTGCCAGCAGTTCGAGGGACGGAATCTACGAGCAGTACTTC
CDR3: CASSSRDGIYEQYF
J: TRBJ2-7
V: TRBV6-5
D: NA
size: NA

DNA: TGTGCCAGCAGCTTTCTTAGAGAAATCTATGGCTACACCTTC
CDR3: CASSFLREIYGYTF
J: TRBJ1-2
V: TRBV5-8
D: NA
size: NA

DNA: TGTGCCACCAGCAACACAGGGGGTGTGTGGGATGAGCAGTTCTTC
CDR3: CATSNTGGVWDEQFF
J: TRBJ2-1
V: TRBV15
D: TRBD1
size: NA

DNA: TGTGCCACCAGCAGCGAGCGATCGGTAAACTATGGCTACACCTTC
CDR3: CATSSERSVNYGYTF
J: TRBJ1-2
V: TRBV15
D: NA
size: few

DNA: TGTGCCAGCAGCGCTAATGCCTACGAGCAGTACTTC
CDR3: CASSANAYEQYF
J: TRBJ2-7
V: TRBV7-2
D: NA
size: few

DNA: TGTGCCAGCAGCCAAGGAGGTAGCGGGAGGCGGTACAATGAGCAGTTCTTC
CDR3: CASSQGGSGRRYNEQFF
J: TRBJ2-1
V: TRBV4-2
D: TRBD2
size: NA

DNA: TGTGCCAGCACGACCGGGACAGCCGAAGCTTTCTTT
CDR3: CASTTGTAEAFF
J: TRBJ1-1
V: TRBV28
D: TRBD1
size: few

DNA: TGTGCCAGCAGCGACCGGGAAAGACGCAGCAATGAGCAGTTCTTC
CDR3: CASSDRERRSNEQFF
J: TRBJ2-1
V: TRBV7-3
D: NA
size: NA

DNA: TGTGCCAGCAGTTTTACGTGGGGAGAGCAGTACTTC
CDR3: CASSFTWGEQYF
J: TRBJ2-7
V: TRBV27
D: NA
size: few

DNA: TGCGCCAGCAGCTTGTCAGGGGACGGCTACACCTTC
CDR3: CASSLSGDGYTF
J: TRBJ1-2
V: TRBV5-1
D: NA
size: NA

DNA: TGCGCCAGCAGCTTGGGGACAGGGGCCTTCACAGATACGCAGTATTTT
CDR3: CASSLGTGAFTDTQYF
J: TRBJ2-3
V: TRBV5-1
D: TRBD1
size: many

DNA: TGTGCCAGCAGCCCCGTTTCGACAGGGGGCCATGAAGCTTTCTTT
CDR3: CASSPVSTGGHEAFF
J: TRBJ1-1
V: TRBV13
D: TRBD1
size: NA

DNA: TGTGCCAGCACCGAGGGACAGCGAAATTCACCCCTCCACTTT
CDR3: CASTEGQRNSPLHF
J: TRBJ1-6
V: TRBV7-2
D: TRBD1
size: few

DNA: TGCGCCAGCAGCACAGCGAGGGCAGATACGCAGTATTTT
CDR3: CASSTARADTQYF
J: TRBJ2-3
V: TRBV5-1
D: NA
size: NA

DNA: TGTGCCAGCAGTTGGGACAGCCGTTCGAGCGGCTACACCTTC
CDR3: CASSWDSRSSGYTF
J: TRBJ1-2
V: TRBV2
D: TRBD1
size: NA

DNA: TGCAGCGTTGGCGCAGCTAAAGAGACCCAGTACTTC
CDR3: CSVGAAKETQYF
J: TRBJ2-5
V: TRBV29-1
D: NA
size: NA

DNA: TGTGCCAGCAGTGATTGGCGGGGGGGCACAGATACGCAGTATTTT
CDR3: CASSDWRGGTDTQYF
J: TRBJ2-3
V: TRBV25-1
D: TRBD2
size: NA

DNA: TGTGCCAGCTTTCGGACAACTCTCGAAGCTTTCTTT
CDR3: CASFRTTLEAFF
J: TRBJ1-1
V: TRBV28
D: NA
size: few

DNA: TGCGCCAGCAGCTATGGACAGGGGCTCGGTGATACGCAGTATTTT
CDR3: CASSYGQGLGDTQYF
J: TRBJ2-3
V: TRBV4-3
D: TRBD1
size: NA